Following are 5 T cell receptor beta chains from one sample sequenced in a study of blood T cell repertoires in COVID-19. Repertoires were generated with immunoSEQ multiplex PCR, while TCRdb's copy carries only in-frame clones and drops some. The repertoire holds some 95,000 clones, with roughly 87% as singletons. Material: peripheral blood. These receptor sequences come from a man aged 65-85 years with acute or convalescent COVID-19.

V usage is TRBV4-1 and J usage is TRBJ1-2; D is possibly TRBD1 (6 bases). The CDR3 loop spans 15 amino acids. Germline CDR1 reads MGHRA; CDR2 reads YSYEKL. V was trimmed by 0 bases and J by 2 bases, leaving 10 bases between them. CDR3 in DNA: TGCGCCAGCAGCCAAGATGCGACAGGAAACTATGGCTACACCTTC. It yields the protein CASSQDATGNYGYTF.

The rearrangement links TRBV5-1 to TRBJ2-7; 9 nucleotides match TRBD2. This CDR3 comprises 16 residues. CDR1 and CDR2 from the germline V gene are SGHRS and YFSETQ. V was clipped by 4 bases and J by 1 base; unmatched bases: 9. The CDR3 bases are TGCGCCAGCAGCCCGCGGACTAGCGAAACTTCCTACGAGCAGTACTTC. This codes for CASSPRTSETSYEQYF. Filled out from reference TRBV5-1 and TRBJ2-7, the complete variable domain reads KAGVTQTPRYLIKTRGQQVTLSCSPISGHRSVSWYQQTPGQGLQFLFEYFSETQRNKGNFPGRFSGRQFSNSRSEMNVSTLELGDSALYLCASSPRTSETSYEQYFGPGTRLTVT.

A word on this clone: At the DNA level, this CDR3 is encoded by other sequences in the same sample as well. The rearrangement uses TRBV5-1 and TRBJ1-2; TRBD1 might be the D (6 bases). From germline, CDR1 is SGHRS and CDR2 YFSETQ. V lost 4 bases, J lost 1 base, and 8 bases lay in between. The CDR3 sequence is 13 residues long. Here the CDR3 DNA reads TGCGCCAGCAGCCCCAGGGGTAACTATGGCTACACCTTC. Its protein is CASSPRGNYGYTF.

The rearrangement links TRBV4-1 to TRBJ2-3; 7 nucleotides line up with TRBD1. The CDR3 totals 15 residues. J gave up 2 bases and V 3 bases, and 5 bases lay outside the gene matches. Germline CDR1 MGHRA, CDR2 YSYEKL. DNA of the CDR3: TGCGCCAGCAGCCAGCGACAGGGCCCCACAGATACGCAGTATTTT. Protein sequence: CASSQRQGPTDTQYF.

A note on this clone: The sample carries other DNA sequences with the same CDR3. This rearrangement joins TRBV5-4 to TRBJ2-5, with D possibly being TRBD1 (5 bases). From germline, CDR1 is SGHNT and CDR2 YYREEE (reference sequence). Between the trimmed V and J ends, which lost 0 bases and 3 bases, there was a span of 9 bases. The CDR3 has 14 residues. The CDR3 loop reads CASSLVGQEETQYF. The CDR3 coding sequence is TGTGCCAGCAGCTTGGTGGGGCAGGAAGAGACCCAGTACTTC. Variable domain in full (rest from reference TRBV5-4 and TRBJ2-5): ETGVTQSPTHLIKTRGQQVTLRCSSQSGHNTVSWYQQALGQGPQFIFQYYREEENGRGNFPPRFSGLQFPNYSSELNVNALELDDSALYLCASSLVGQEETQYFGPGTRLLVL.